The 30 T cell receptor beta chains reported below all come from one sample, sequenced in a study of cytomegalovirus exposure and HLA in healthy donors. PCR was performed using 60 Vbeta and 13 Jbeta primers. Clones were sequenced by immunoSEQ multiplex PCR, and TCRdb holds only the in-frame ones, with some missing. The profile shows about 120,000 clones, roughly 80% of them singletons. Input material: PBMCs. The receptor set was obtained from a woman between 35 and 50 years old in good health and CMV-seropositive.

This clone was seen once. The chain links TRBV11-3 to TRBJ2-1, with 7 bases that match TRBD1. The CDR3 extends over 19 amino acids. Germline CDR1 and CDR2: SGHNT and YENEEA. V shed 5 bases and J 0 bases; nucleotides not matched to a gene: 16. DNA of the CDR3: TGTGCCAGCAGCCGGTCCGGACAGGAGTTGCTATCCTCCTACAATGAGCAGTTCTTC. Protein: CASSRSGQELLSSYNEQFF.

The chain carries TRBV15 and TRBJ2-3; D remains unclear. There are 13 residues in the CDR3. Germline CDR1 LNHNV, CDR2 YYDKDF (reference sequence). V was pared by 5 bases and J by 3 bases, with 9 bases between. CDR3 nucleotide sequence: TGTGCCACCAGCGGGCTTGCTACAGATACGCAGTATTTT. This codes for CATSGLATDTQYF.

This sequence joins TRBV29-1 and TRBJ1-2; D possibly corresponds to TRBD1 (5 bases). Trimming pared 7 bases from V and 6 bases from J, leaving 12 bases between. This CDR3 region has 11 residues. CDR1 and CDR2 from the germline V gene are SQVTM and ANQGSEA. The CDR3 reads CSAYRTHGYTF. The CDR3, as DNA: TGCAGCGCCTACCGGACACATGGCTACACCTTC. Combining the CDR3 with reference TRBV29-1 and TRBJ1-2 gives the whole variable domain SAVISQKPSRDICQRGTSLTIQCQVDSQVTMMFWYRQQPGQSLTLIATANQGSEATYESGFVIDKFPISRPNLTFSTLTVSNMSPEDSSIYLCSAYRTHGYTFGSGTRLTVV.

The chain employs TRBV9 and TRBJ2-7, with TRBD2 matching over 12 bases. The junction had 2 bases not matched to a gene; V was cut back by 3 bases and J by 4 bases. This CDR3 contains 14 residues. Germline V lookup: CDR1 SGDLS, CDR2 YYNGEE. The CDR3 DNA sequence: TGTGCCAGCAGCGAAGGACTAGCGGGATACGAGCAGTACTTC. Translating gives CASSEGLAGYEQYF.

The chain combines TRBV27 with TRBJ2-3, with 7 positions matching TRBD2. This CDR3 contains 15 residues. The V gene end was trimmed by 3 bases and the J gene end by 7 bases; junction bases not matched to a gene: 10. The germline V gene has CDR1 MNHEY and CDR2 SMNVEV (reference sequence). CDR3 loop: CASSFGLVASNTQYF. CDR3 sequence (DNA): TGTGCCAGCAGTTTCGGACTAGTTGCGTCGAATACGCAGTATTTT.

This clone was counted only a few times. This rearrangement joins TRBV27 to TRBJ2-3, with a weak D call TRBD1 (6 bases). The germline V gene has CDR1 MNHEY and CDR2 SMNVEV (reference sequence). The CDR3 has 13 residues. The V end lost 0 bases, the J end lost 12 bases, and 13 bases lay between the germline ends. CDR3: CASSLSRTDLQYF. The CDR3 nucleotides read TGTGCCAGCAGTTTATCCCGGACAGACCTTCAGTATTTT.

The V call is TRBV19, the J call TRBJ1-4, with D hard to call. The CDR3 extends over 15 amino acids. V was shortened by 3 bases and J by 3 bases, with 11 bases between the two germline ends. In germline, CDR1 is LNHDA, CDR2 SQIVND (reference sequence). CDR3 loop: CASSIPADSNEKLFF. The CDR3, as DNA: TGTGCCAGTAGTATCCCCGCAGACTCTAATGAAAAACTGTTTTTT.

This chain joins TRBV30 and TRBJ2-7; 10 bases are shared with TRBD2. Germline V CDR1 and CDR2: GTSNPN, SVGIG (reference sequence). The junction had 6 bases not matched to a gene; V was cut back by 4 bases and J by 0 bases. The CDR3 is 15 amino acids. Here the CDR3 reads CAWMLAGDYSYEQYF. Here the CDR3 DNA reads TGTGCCTGGATGCTAGCGGGGGATTACTCCTACGAGCAGTACTTC.

The chain carries TRBV5-1 and TRBJ2-5; the D gene is possibly TRBD2 (5 bases). CDR3 length: 12 residues. CDR1 SGHRS and CDR2 YFSETQ come from the germline V gene. V shed 2 bases and J shed 4 bases, with 6 bases lying between them. The CDR3 protein is CASSFGLETQYF. The CDR3 nucleotides read TGCGCCAGCAGCTTTGGACTAGAGACCCAGTACTTC.

The V gene is TRBV7-3, the J gene TRBJ2-7, with 7 nucleotides matching TRBD1. With 5 bases clipped from V and 6 bases from J, the junction kept 7 bases outside the gene matches. This CDR3 is built from 13 residues. Germline assignment: CDR1 SGHTA and CDR2 FQGTGA. The CDR3 DNA sequence: TGTGCCAGCAGCCCACAGGGGAGTTTCGAGCAGTACTTC. This gives the protein CASSPQGSFEQYF.

This chain links TRBV27 with TRBJ1-1; D not resolved. The length of the CDR3 is 13 residues. V was shortened by 6 bases and J by 4 bases, with 12 bases between the two germline ends. Germline CDR1 reads MNHEY; CDR2 reads SMNVEV (reference sequence). In DNA, the CDR3 is TGTGCCAGCAGGCTCCGGGAGAGCACTGAAGCTTTCTTT. Translating gives CASRLRESTEAFF.

This clone came up a few times. The chain employs TRBV6-6 and TRBJ2-7, with D maybe TRBD1 (6 bases). The germline V and J ends were trimmed by 2 bases and 3 bases, with 8 bases remaining between them. In germline, CDR1 is MNHNY, CDR2 SVGAGI (reference sequence). The CDR3 runs to 13 residues. CDR3 sequence reads: CASSYLGGYEQYF. CDR3 DNA: TGTGCCAGCAGTTACCTAGGGGGCTACGAGCAGTACTTC.

CDR3 residues: CASSLRRPNYGYTF. The CDR3 bases are TGTGCCAGCAGTTTGAGGAGGCCGAACTATGGCTACACCTTC. V usage is TRBV27 and J usage is TRBJ1-2; D gene ambiguous. Per germline, CDR1 MNHEY and CDR2 SMNVEV (reference sequence). Trimming took 3 bases from V and 2 from J, leaving 10 bases between them. The CDR3 loop spans 14 amino acids.

This clone was seen once. The rearrangement uses TRBV7-3 and TRBJ1-1; D is uncertain. Germline V lookup: CDR1 SGHTA, CDR2 FQGTGA. Trimming took 1 base from V and 8 from J, leaving 14 bases between them. The CDR3 totals 14 residues. CDR3 in DNA: TGTGCCAGCAGCTTAAATCCAGCGTCTTCGGAAGCTTTCTTT. Protein sequence: CASSLNPASSEAFF.

The chain combines TRBV6-1 with TRBJ2-7; D may be TRBD1 (6 bases). V lost 2 bases to trimming and J lost 3 bases, with 11 bases between them. The CDR3 covers 14 residues. From germline, CDR1 is MNHNS and CDR2 SASEGT. DNA for the CDR3: TGTGCCAGCAGTGAAACGGGACATATCTACGAGCAGTACTTC. Translated: CASSETGHIYEQYF.

The rearrangement links TRBV6-4 to TRBJ1-6; 7 bases match TRBD1. The V gene end was trimmed by 0 bases and the J gene end by 10 bases; junction bases not matched to a gene: 6. Germline lookup yields CDR1 MRHNA and CDR2 SNTAGT. The CDR3 extends over 15 amino acids. CDR3: CASSDSVGGRSPLHF. The CDR3 nucleotides are TGTGCCAGCAGTGACTCGGTAGGGGGCAGATCACCCCTCCACTTT.

The chain uses TRBV9 and TRBJ1-6; weak D call: TRBD1 (5 bases). The CDR3 runs 15 residues. V was shortened by 0 bases and J by 13 bases, with 17 bases between the two germline ends. Germline CDR1 reads SGDLS; CDR2 reads YYNGEE. The CDR3 region is CASSVGRAGGRPLHF. The CDR3 bases are TGTGCCAGCAGCGTAGGCAGGGCCGGCGGTAGGCCCCTCCACTTT.

The V gene is TRBV7-2, the J gene TRBJ2-2, with 10 bases identical to TRBD2. Germline V lookup: CDR1 SGHTA, CDR2 FQGNSA. The CDR3 sequence is 18 residues long. After removal of 5 bases from V and 5 bases from J, the junction contained 14 bases not matched to a gene. CDR3 loop: CASSPTNIGLAATGELFF. As DNA, the CDR3 is TGTGCCAGCAGCCCCACAAATATTGGACTAGCGGCGACCGGGGAGCTGTTTTTT.

The V and J genes are TRBV7-8 and TRBJ1-2, with 7 bases lining up with TRBD1. The CDR3 sequence is 15 residues long. In germline, CDR1 is SGHVS, CDR2 FQNEAQ. V lost 5 bases and J lost 8; bases outside the gene matches: 14. Here the CDR3 reads CASSPRLPGTEGYTF. In DNA, the CDR3 is TGTGCCAGCAGCCCCCGTCTCCCCGGGACAGAAGGCTACACCTTC.

This chain's CDR3 is CASSPLPRGLAGVDTQYF. In DNA, the CDR3 is TGTGCCAGCAGCCCCCTCCCCCGGGGACTAGCGGGAGTAGATACGCAGTATTTT. V usage is TRBV11-2 and J usage is TRBJ2-3, with 14 bases matching TRBD2. This CDR3 has 18 residues. With V trimmed by 5 bases and J by 5 bases, 12 bases remained unmatched. Per germline, CDR1 SGHAT and CDR2 FQNNGV.

CDR3 amino acids: CASRGVGVWEEQYF. The CDR3 DNA is TGCGCCAGCAGGGGAGTTGGGGTATGGGAAGAGCAGTACTTC. The gene calls are TRBV10-1 and TRBJ2-7; D might be TRBD2 (5 bases). Germline loops: CDR1 WNHNN, CDR2 SYGVQD (reference sequence). The CDR3 sequence is 14 residues long. Trimming took 6 bases from V and 7 from J, leaving 19 bases between them.

This clone appeared once. This chain connects TRBV6-5 to TRBJ2-1, with TRBD2 matching 7 bases. The V gene end was trimmed by 5 bases and the J gene end by 9 bases; junction bases not matched to a gene: 13. The CDR3 sequence is 15 residues long. From germline, CDR1 is MNHEY and CDR2 SVGAGI. The CDR3 DNA follows: TGTGCCAGCAGTCCCCTGGCGGGAGACGGGGGTGAGCAGTTCTTC. The encoded protein is CASSPLAGDGGEQFF.

The rearrangement links TRBV2 to TRBJ1-5, with D possibly matching TRBD1 (6 bases). The germline V and J ends were trimmed by 2 bases and 1 base, with 9 bases remaining between them. Germline lookup yields CDR1 SNHLY and CDR2 FYNNEI. There are 15 residues in the CDR3. This chain's CDR3 is CASSERGTSNQPQHF. The DNA for the CDR3 is TGTGCCAGCAGTGAAAGGGGGACAAGCAATCAGCCCCAGCATTTT.

The chain carries TRBV10-2 and TRBJ1-1; no clear D gene. The CDR3 is 14 residues long. CDR1 and CDR2 (germline): WSHSY, SAAADI. V lost 0 bases to trimming and J lost 1 base, with 6 bases between them. DNA of the CDR3: TGCGCCAGCAGTGAGTCTCGGGGGAACACTGAAGCTTTCTTT. Translated, it gives CASSESRGNTEAFF.

The chain employs TRBV6-5 and TRBJ2-7, with 9 bases that match TRBD2. The V and J ends lost 5 bases and 0 bases, in that order; junction bases with no gene match: 5. The germline CDR1 and CDR2 sequences are MNHEY and SVGAGI. There are 15 residues in the CDR3. As DNA, the CDR3 is TGTGCCAGCAGTATAGCGGGAGCGGGCTCCTACGAGCAGTACTTC. It translates to CASSIAGAGSYEQYF.

This chain uses TRBV4-1 with TRBJ2-3; the match to TRBD2 covers 9 bases. V gave up 6 bases and J gave up 4 bases; unmatched junction bases: 8. Germline lookup yields CDR1 MGHRA and CDR2 YSYEKL. The CDR3 extends over 15 amino acids. In DNA form, the CDR3 reads TGCGCCAGCAGGCTGCTAGCGGGAAATTCAGATACGCAGTATTTT. It specifies CASRLLAGNSDTQYF.

The chain couples TRBV7-6 to TRBJ1-3; a possible D gene is TRBD1 (5 bases). This CDR3 contains 17 residues. Trimming stripped 2 bases from V and 4 bases from J, with 18 bases between. Germline assignment: CDR1 SGHVS and CDR2 FNYEAQ. CDR3 loop: CASSLMAAGPGGNTIYF. The DNA of the CDR3 is TGTGCCAGCAGCTTAATGGCGGCAGGGCCCGGAGGAAACACCATATATTTT.

The chain couples TRBV7-9 to TRBJ1-1; 9 bases agree with TRBD1. The CDR3 sequence is 15 residues long. The germline CDR1 and CDR2 sequences are SEHNR and FQNEAQ (reference sequence). With 0 bases clipped from V and 1 base from J, the junction kept 0 bases outside the gene matches. The DNA for the CDR3 is TGTGCCAGCAGCTTAGCGGACAGGGGGAACACTGAAGCTTTCTTT. Amino acids: CASSLADRGNTEAFF.

This chain joins TRBV29-1 and TRBJ1-2; TRBD1 is a possible D gene (5 bases). The V end was cut by 4 bases, the J end by 4 bases, with 13 bases between. The V gene's germline CDR1 is SQVTM and CDR2 ANQGSEA. This CDR3 contains 13 residues. CDR3 coding DNA: TGCAGCGTTGGGGGTCCAGGGCCCTATGGCTACACCTTC. Translating it yields CSVGGPGPYGYTF.

This clone was recorded only once. This rearrangement joins TRBV28 to TRBJ2-5; the match to TRBD1 covers 9 bases. Germline V gives CDR1 MDHEN, CDR2 SYDVKM. The CDR3 is made up of 14 amino acids. The V segment lost 4 bases and the J segment 4 bases; nucleotides outside the gene matches: 4. CDR3 sequence reads: CASSWNRGLETQYF. CDR3 DNA sequence: TGTGCCAGCAGTTGGAACAGGGGGCTAGAGACCCAGTACTTC. The complete variable domain, with remaining parts taken from reference TRBV28 and TRBJ2-5, reads DVKVTQSSRYLVKRTGEKVFLECVQDMDHENMFWYRQDPGLGLRLIYFSYDVKMKEKGDIPEGYSVSREKKERFSLILESASTNQTSMYLCASSWNRGLETQYFGPGTRLLVL.